The 31 T cell receptor beta chains below all came from one sample that was sequenced in a study of shared clonotypes between healthy human individuals. TCRdb's copy holds only in-frame clones and misses some; the assay was immunoSEQ multiplex PCR. Of approximately 2.5 million clones listed, approximately 93% were seen once; the top ten hold 0.36%. Specimen: naive CD4+ T cells from PBMCs. As to subset: CD45RA+ positively selected. These receptors were collected from a man aged 18 to 30 in good health. Some clones in this sample may be carry-over from other donors' samples.

The chain employs TRBV6-1 and TRBJ2-1; the D gene is possibly TRBD2 (6 bases). V lost 10 bases and J 5 bases, leaving 18 bases between the germline ends. The CDR3 has 14 residues. Germline V gene data show CDR1 as MNHNS and CDR2 as SASEGT. Here the CDR3 reads CATETRGLNNEQFF. The CDR3 DNA follows: TGTGCCACTGAAACGCGGGGCCTAAACAATGAGCAGTTCTTC.

The J gene is TRBJ1-2, the V gene TRBV2; D unresolved. This CDR3 is 14 amino acids long. V dropped 2 bases and J dropped 8 bases, with 15 bases sitting between them. Per the germline V gene, CDR1 is SNHLY and CDR2 is FYNNEI. The DNA for the CDR3 is TGTGCCAGCAGTGAACTGCCTCACTACCAGGGCTACACCTTC. It codes for CASSELPHYQGYTF.

The CDR3 loop reads CASSLIPGFGGGNTGELFF. Here the CDR3 DNA reads TGTGCCAGCAGCTTAATACCTGGATTTGGCGGAGGGAACACCGGGGAGCTGTTTTTT. This chain connects TRBV7-3 to TRBJ2-2, with D tentatively TRBD2 (5 bases). V shed 1 base and J shed 1 base, with 19 bases lying between them. Germline-derived CDR1 and CDR2 are SGHTA and FQGTGA. This CDR3 has 19 residues.

This chain links TRBV4-1 with TRBJ1-1; the match to TRBD1 covers 7 bases. Germline V gene sequence: CDR1 MGHRA, CDR2 YSYEKL. After removal of 6 bases from V and 11 bases from J, the junction contained 12 bases not matched to a gene. CDR3 length equals 13 residues. CDR3 nucleotide sequence: TGCGCCAGCAGGGGACAGCCAGCCCATTGGGCTTTCTTT. As protein: CASRGQPAHWAFF.

The genes are TRBV28 and TRBJ1-1; D uncertain. The CDR3 contains 13 residues. CDR1 MDHEN and CDR2 SYDVKM come from the germline V gene. Trimming cost V 3 bases and J 0 bases, with 5 bases left between them. The CDR3 protein is CASSFQVNTEAFF. CDR3 coding DNA: TGTGCCAGCAGTTTTCAGGTGAACACTGAAGCTTTCTTT.

The chain carries TRBV9 and TRBJ1-5; possible D gene TRBD1, 6 bases. The V gene lost 4 bases and the J gene lost 3 bases, with 11 bases spanning the gap. Per germline, CDR1 SGDLS and CDR2 YYNGEE. This CDR3 has 14 residues. The CDR3 nucleotides are TGTGCCAGCAGCCTAGGACAGAACAATCAGCCCCAGCATTTT. This codes for CASSLGQNNQPQHF.

The chain uses TRBV2 and TRBJ2-5, with D possibly TRBD2 on 7 matching bases. Per germline, CDR1 SNHLY and CDR2 FYNNEI. The CDR3 spans 15 residues. V gave up 7 bases and J gave up 1 base, with 16 bases separating them. The CDR3, as DNA: TGTGCCAGCAAGGGGGGTAGCGGGCCCCAAGAGACCCAGTACTTC. This sequence encodes CASKGGSGPQETQYF. Together with reference TRBV2 and TRBJ2-5, the CDR3 gives the full variable domain: EPEVTQTPSHQVTQMGQEVILRCVPISNHLYFYWYRQILGQKVEFLVSFYNNEISEKSEIFDDQFSVERPDGSNFTLKIRSTKLEDSAMYFCASKGGSGPQETQYFGPGTRLLVL.

V is TRBV6-6 and J is TRBJ2-7; the D is unclear. V was shortened by 10 bases and J by 1 base, with 14 bases between the two germline ends. The CDR3 covers 13 residues. CDR1 is MNHNY and CDR2 is SVGAGI in the germline V gene (reference sequence). The DNA for the CDR3 is TGTGCCATCAGACGCGGCGTATCCTACGAGCAGTACTTC. Its translation is CAIRRGVSYEQYF.

The V and J genes are TRBV19 and TRBJ1-2; no firm D call. This CDR3 is built from 11 residues. Between the trimmed V and J ends, which lost 4 bases and 11 bases, there was a span of 11 bases. Germline V gene lookup returns CDR1 LNHDA and CDR2 SQIVND (reference sequence). The CDR3 loop is CASSTAGGYTF. CDR3 in DNA: TGTGCCAGTAGTACTGCGGGCGGGTACACCTTC.

This clone appeared a few times. The chain combines TRBV2 with TRBJ1-1; 7 bases map to TRBD1. V trimming: 6 bases; J trimming: 2 bases; junction bases outside the gene matches: 6. This CDR3 is built from 14 residues. The germline V gene has CDR1 SNHLY and CDR2 FYNNEI. The CDR3 spells CASRTDRDNTEAFF. CDR3 DNA sequence: TGTGCCAGCAGGACTGACAGGGATAACACTGAAGCTTTCTTT.

This clone was found once. The chain links TRBV6-9 to TRBJ1-3, with 8 bases that match TRBD1. Germline CDR1 is MNHGY and CDR2 is SVAAGI. J was trimmed by 0 bases and V by 10 bases; bases with no gene match: 5. The CDR3 contains 14 residues. CDR3 bases: TGTGCCAACGGGGACAGGCACTCTGGAAACACCATATATTTT. Translated, it gives CANGDRHSGNTIYF.

The chain joins TRBV7-2 to TRBJ2-1; D unclear. V was shortened by 0 bases and J by 13 bases, with 16 bases between the two germline ends. The CDR3 extends over 14 amino acids. Germline V gene sequence: CDR1 SGHTA, CDR2 FQGNSA. CDR3: CASSLAPDGQSQFF. DNA of the CDR3: TGTGCCAGCAGCTTAGCGCCTGACGGGCAGAGTCAGTTCTTC.

V usage is TRBV27 and J usage is TRBJ2-2, with 7 bases fitting TRBD1. Germline-derived CDR1 and CDR2 are MNHEY and SMNVEV (reference sequence). The CDR3 spans 15 residues. V dropped 3 bases and J dropped 2; count of bases not matched to a gene: 3. This CDR3 reads CASSFRTGNTGELFF. In nucleotides, the CDR3 is TGTGCCAGCAGTTTTCGGACAGGCAACACCGGGGAGCTGTTTTTT.

The chain is built from TRBV14 and TRBJ2-1; 11 bases line up with TRBD2. V was pared by 4 bases and J by 2 bases, with 4 bases of the junction left unmatched. Per germline, CDR1 SGHDN and CDR2 FVKESK. The CDR3 runs 16 residues. The CDR3 DNA reads as TGTGCCAGCAGCCCCCTGACTAGCGGGACCTACAATGAGCAGTTCTTC. Protein sequence: CASSPLTSGTYNEQFF.

J is TRBJ2-5 and V is TRBV18; D is uncertain. The ends were cut back, 2 bases at V and 2 bases at J, with 9 bases in the middle. CDR1 and CDR2 from the germline V gene are KGHSH and LQKENI. This CDR3 region has 14 residues. DNA for the CDR3: TGTGCCAGCTCACCAACGACATTGCAAGAGACCCAGTACTTC. Protein product: CASSPTTLQETQYF.

The rearrangement uses TRBV6-5 and TRBJ2-3; no firm D call. Between the trimmed V and J ends, which lost 4 bases and 5 bases, there was a span of 13 bases. The germline gives CDR1 MNHEY, CDR2 SVGAGI. The CDR3 contains 14 residues. Here the CDR3 reads CASSSPRPQDTQYF. DNA of the CDR3: TGTGCCAGCAGTTCTCCGCGCCCCCAAGATACGCAGTATTTT.

V and J are TRBV21-1 and TRBJ2-1; the table's D gene call, TRBD2, was not cross checked with the DNA. TRBV21-1 has pseudogene status. This CDR3 contains 13 residues. CDR3 in DNA: TGTGCCAGCCAACGGGAGAAAGTTAATGAGCAGTTCTTC. Protein sequence: CASQREKVNEQFF.

The chain uses TRBV11-3 and TRBJ2-7, with a possible D match to TRBD2 (5 bases). The ends were cut back, 1 base at V and 5 bases at J, with 9 bases in the middle. The CDR3 has 13 amino acids. From germline, CDR1 is SGHNT and CDR2 YENEEA. The CDR3 region is CASSLATGNEQYF. The CDR3 DNA reads TGTGCCAGCAGCTTAGCCACGGGGAACGAGCAGTACTTC.

Details on this clone: Other DNA sequences from this sample encode an identical CDR3 as well. The chain couples TRBV28 to TRBJ1-4; D possibly corresponds to TRBD1 (5 bases). V was trimmed by 6 bases and J by 3 bases, leaving 8 bases between them. Germline lookup yields CDR1 MDHEN and CDR2 SYDVKM. The CDR3 sequence is 13 residues long. CDR3 amino acids: CASRRGANEKLFF. CDR3 DNA: TGTGCCAGCAGACGAGGGGCTAATGAAAAACTGTTTTTT.

The rearrangement links TRBV5-1 to TRBJ1-4; no reliable D call. Germline V lookup: CDR1 SGHRS, CDR2 YFSETQ. Trimming shortened V by 3 bases and J by 7 bases, and 10 bases separated the two germline ends. This CDR3 region has 13 residues. The CDR3 here is CASSSGRGEKLFF. DNA for the CDR3: TGCGCCAGCAGCTCAGGACGGGGTGAAAAACTGTTTTTT.

The gene calls are TRBV10-3 and TRBJ1-5, with 8 nucleotides matching TRBD1. Germline CDR1 reads ENHRY; CDR2 reads SYGVKD. Trimming cost V 6 bases and J 4 bases; bases outside gene matches: 8. This CDR3 has 15 residues. As DNA, the CDR3 is TGTGCCATCAGCCCGACAGGGGCCGAAAATCAGCCCCAGCATTTT. It yields the protein CAISPTGAENQPQHF.

This clone was seen a single time. The chain carries TRBV7-3 and TRBJ2-1; 7 positions agree with TRBD2. The CDR3 has 14 residues. Germline-derived CDR1 and CDR2 are SGHTA and FQGTGA. V lost 5 bases and J lost 10; bases outside the gene matches: 11. The CDR3, as DNA: TGTGCCAGCAGCCACCGGGGGGAGTTGGTGGAGCAGTTCTTC. It specifies CASSHRGELVEQFF.

This sequence joins TRBV5-1 and TRBJ2-7; 8 bases fit TRBD2. CDR1 is SGHRS, CDR2 YFSETQ, per germline. This CDR3 region has 14 residues. With 6 bases clipped from V and 0 bases from J, the junction kept 5 bases outside the gene matches. In DNA form, the CDR3 reads TGCGCCAGCACTCCGGGAGGGAACTCCTACGAGCAGTACTTC. Its protein product is CASTPGGNSYEQYF.

This chain connects TRBV5-4 to TRBJ2-6; D not certain. The germline gives CDR1 SGHNT, CDR2 YYREEE (reference sequence). The V gene lost 1 base and the J gene lost 0 bases, with 8 bases spanning the gap. CDR3 length: 16 amino acids. The CDR3 region is CASSLRAHSGANVLTF. The CDR3, as DNA: TGTGCCAGCAGCTTGCGAGCACACTCTGGGGCCAACGTCCTGACTTTC. The complete variable domain, with remaining parts taken from reference TRBV5-4 and TRBJ2-6, reads ETGVTQSPTHLIKTRGQQVTLRCSSQSGHNTVSWYQQALGQGPQFIFQYYREEENGRGNFPPRFSGLQFPNYSSELNVNALELDDSALYLCASSLRAHSGANVLTFGAGSRLTVL.

The CDR3 DNA reads as TGTGCCAGCAGTGACCCGACAGGGGGCTACTATGGCTACACCTTC. This gives the protein CASSDPTGGYYGYTF. This rearrangement joins TRBV6-1 to TRBJ1-2; TRBD1 agrees at 10 bases. The CDR3 has 15 residues. The V gene's germline CDR1 is MNHNS and CDR2 SASEGT. The V and J ends lost 3 bases and 3 bases, in that order; junction bases with no gene match: 4.

The CDR3: CASSEGQGLPDTQYF. DNA of the CDR3: TGCGCCAGCAGCGAGGGACAGGGGCTTCCGGATACGCAGTATTTT. The chain combines TRBV5-1 with TRBJ2-3; 10 bases agree with TRBD1. V shed 4 bases and J 6 bases; nucleotides not matched to a gene: 8. CDR3 size: 15 residues. Germline values: CDR1 SGHRS, CDR2 YFSETQ.

J is TRBJ1-4 and V is TRBV6-1; tentatively, D is TRBD1 (5 bases). Germline CDR1 is MNHNS and CDR2 is SASEGT. V was shortened by 3 bases and J by 0 bases, with 11 bases between the two germline ends. CDR3 length equals 16 residues. The CDR3 loop is CASSDGALTTNEKLFF. CDR3 nucleotides: TGTGCCAGCAGTGACGGGGCGCTAACAACTAATGAAAAACTGTTTTTT.

Concerning this clone: Other DNA sequences in the sample encode the same CDR3. The V gene is TRBV28, the J gene TRBJ2-7; D is possibly TRBD2 (7 bases). The CDR3 has 14 residues. Per germline, CDR1 MDHEN and CDR2 SYDVKM. V lost 3 bases and J lost 6, with 15 bases in between. The CDR3 reads CASSFGGGGGEQYF. The CDR3 nucleotides read TGTGCCAGCAGTTTCGGCGGGGGAGGGGGCGAGCAGTACTTC.

This chain joins TRBV27 and TRBJ2-6, with D perhaps matching TRBD1 or TRBD2 (6 bases each). The V gene lost 6 bases and the J gene lost 0 bases, with 15 bases spanning the gap. The V gene's germline CDR1 is MNHEY and CDR2 SMNVEV (reference sequence). The CDR3 loop spans 17 amino acids. The CDR3 here is CASRGGRLRSGANVLTF. In nucleotides, the CDR3 is TGTGCCAGCAGGGGGGGCAGGCTACGCTCTGGGGCCAACGTCCTGACTTTC.

The chain has TRBV5-6 and TRBJ2-5; tentatively, D is TRBD1 (5 bases). The CDR3 is 14 residues long. From germline, CDR1 is SGHDT and CDR2 YYEEEE. V was shortened by 2 bases and J by 1 base, with 9 bases between the two germline ends. CDR3 sequence (DNA): TGTGCCAGCAGCTTCCTCAGGGCCCAAGAGACCCAGTACTTC. Amino acids: CASSFLRAQETQYF.

V is TRBV2 and J is TRBJ2-2; the D is unclear. Trimming took off 6 bases at V and 4 bases at J, with 15 bases between the two ends. Germline values: CDR1 SNHLY, CDR2 FYNNEI. The CDR3 covers 15 residues. The CDR3 spells CASSPTSHSTGELFF. CDR3 bases: TGTGCCAGCAGCCCGACTTCCCATTCCACCGGGGAGCTGTTTTTT.